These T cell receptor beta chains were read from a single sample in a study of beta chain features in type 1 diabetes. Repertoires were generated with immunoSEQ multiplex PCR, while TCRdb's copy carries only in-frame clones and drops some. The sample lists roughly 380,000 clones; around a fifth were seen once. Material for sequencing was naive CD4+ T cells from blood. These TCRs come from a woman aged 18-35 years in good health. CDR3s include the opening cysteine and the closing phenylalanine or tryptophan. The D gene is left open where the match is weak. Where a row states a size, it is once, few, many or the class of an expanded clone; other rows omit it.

cdr3_aa: CATPEGGSYTF
cdr3_nt: TGTGCCACCCCCGAAGGAGGGAGCTACACCTTC
d_call: .
v_call: TRBV2
clone_size: few
j_call: TRBJ1-2

cdr3_aa: CASSPLGKRNEQFF
cdr3_nt: TGTGCCAGCAGCCCCCTCGGCAAGCGCAATGAGCAGTTCTTC
d_call: .
v_call: TRBV11-2
clone_size: .
j_call: TRBJ2-1

cdr3_aa: CASSLREPDTQYF
cdr3_nt: TGTGCCAGCAGCTTGCGGGAGCCAGATACGCAGTATTTT
d_call: TRBD2
v_call: TRBV7-2
clone_size: few
j_call: TRBJ2-3

cdr3_aa: CASSPLATGGNTEAFF
cdr3_nt: TGTGCCAGCTCACCCCTGGCTACGGGGGGGAACACTGAAGCTTTCTTT
d_call: .
v_call: TRBV18
clone_size: .
j_call: TRBJ1-1

cdr3_aa: CASRKRGSEETQYF
cdr3_nt: TGTGCCAGCAGAAAAAGGGGGAGCGAAGAGACCCAGTACTTC
d_call: .
v_call: TRBV5-4
clone_size: .
j_call: TRBJ2-5

cdr3_aa: CAWRPLEISGSRDTQYF
cdr3_nt: TGTGCCTGGAGACCATTGGAAATTAGCGGGAGTCGGGATACGCAGTATTTT
d_call: TRBD2
v_call: TRBV30
clone_size: few
j_call: TRBJ2-3

cdr3_aa: CASSLGSGVTYEQYF
cdr3_nt: TGTGCCAGCAGCTTAGGCTCGGGAGTAACCTACGAGCAGTACTTC
d_call: .
v_call: TRBV5-4
clone_size: few
j_call: TRBJ2-7

cdr3_aa: CASSGSTSPDTQYF
cdr3_nt: TGTGCCAGCAGCGGTTCGACTAGTCCAGATACGCAGTATTTT
d_call: .
v_call: TRBV9
clone_size: .
j_call: TRBJ2-3

cdr3_aa: CASSTDTYYGYTF
cdr3_nt: TGTGCCAGTAGTACGGACACCTACTATGGCTACACCTTC
d_call: .
v_call: TRBV19
clone_size: few
j_call: TRBJ1-2

cdr3_aa: CASSNRGNGEQFF
cdr3_nt: TGTGCCAGCAGTAACAGGGGTAATGGTGAGCAGTTCTTC
d_call: TRBD1
v_call: TRBV2
clone_size: .
j_call: TRBJ2-1

cdr3_aa: CASKHRGHGTGELFF
cdr3_nt: TGTGCCAGCAAACACAGGGGGCACGGCACCGGGGAGCTGTTTTTT
d_call: TRBD1
v_call: TRBV11-3
clone_size: few
j_call: TRBJ2-2

cdr3_aa: CASSSGYGYTF
cdr3_nt: TGTGCCAGCAGCTCGGGCTATGGCTACACCTTC
d_call: .
v_call: TRBV7-3
clone_size: .
j_call: TRBJ1-2

cdr3_aa: CASSHQRTGGFEQYF
cdr3_nt: TGCGCCAGCAGCCATCAGCGGACAGGGGGCTTTGAGCAGTACTTC
d_call: TRBD1
v_call: TRBV4-1
clone_size: .
j_call: TRBJ2-7

cdr3_aa: CASSSRQGRGEAFF
cdr3_nt: TGTGCCAGCAGCTCGCGGCAGGGGAGAGGTGAAGCTTTCTTT
d_call: .
v_call: TRBV7-3
clone_size: few
j_call: TRBJ1-1

cdr3_aa: CASSIRGRSEQYF
cdr3_nt: TGTGCCAGTAGTATCCGGGGGAGGAGCGAGCAGTACTTC
d_call: .
v_call: TRBV19
clone_size: few
j_call: TRBJ2-7

cdr3_aa: CASSIRRDYGYTF
cdr3_nt: TGTGCCAGTAGTATTAGGCGGGACTATGGCTACACCTTC
d_call: .
v_call: TRBV19
clone_size: few
j_call: TRBJ1-2

cdr3_aa: CASSLTVLTEAFF
cdr3_nt: TGCGCCAGCAGCCTGACAGTCCTAACTGAAGCTTTCTTT
d_call: .
v_call: TRBV4-3
clone_size: .
j_call: TRBJ1-1

cdr3_aa: CASSQGQGARRTGELFF
cdr3_nt: TGTGCCAGCAGCCAGGGACAGGGGGCGAGGAGGACCGGGGAGCTGTTTTTT
d_call: TRBD1
v_call: TRBV14
clone_size: .
j_call: TRBJ2-2

cdr3_aa: CASSQEMASGLPYEQYF
cdr3_nt: TGCGCCAGCAGCCAAGAGATGGCTAGCGGTCTCCCCTACGAGCAGTACTTC
d_call: TRBD2
v_call: TRBV4-1
clone_size: few
j_call: TRBJ2-7

cdr3_aa: CASTGQGSGYGYTF
cdr3_nt: TGTGCCAGCACCGGACAGGGGTCCGGTTATGGCTACACCTTC
d_call: TRBD1
v_call: TRBV2
clone_size: few
j_call: TRBJ1-2

cdr3_aa: CASSLLAGGSEQYF
cdr3_nt: TGTGCCAGCAGCTTGCTGGCGGGAGGCTCCGAGCAGTACTTC
d_call: TRBD2
v_call: TRBV5-5
clone_size: .
j_call: TRBJ2-7

cdr3_aa: CSGGGGDTQYF
cdr3_nt: TGCTCTGGCGGGGGGGGAGATACGCAGTATTTT
d_call: TRBD2
v_call: TRBV29-1
clone_size: few
j_call: TRBJ2-3

cdr3_aa: CASSPGQGPYEQYF
cdr3_nt: TGTGCCAGCAGCCCGGGACAGGGGCCCTACGAGCAGTACTTC
d_call: TRBD1
v_call: TRBV7-9
clone_size: .
j_call: TRBJ2-7

cdr3_aa: CASSFRPADGYTF
cdr3_nt: TGTGCCAGCAGCTTCCGGCCGGCGGATGGCTACACCTTC
d_call: .
v_call: TRBV13
clone_size: .
j_call: TRBJ1-2

cdr3_aa: CASSPQLWEGLREQYF
cdr3_nt: TGTGCCAGCAGCCCCCAATTGTGGGAGGGCCTTAGGGAGCAGTACTTC
d_call: TRBD2
v_call: TRBV7-9
clone_size: few
j_call: TRBJ2-7

cdr3_aa: CASSFGTTVDTQYF
cdr3_nt: TGCGCCAGCAGCTTTGGGACTACGGTAGATACGCAGTATTTT
d_call: TRBD2
v_call: TRBV5-1
clone_size: once
j_call: TRBJ2-3

cdr3_aa: CASSLGGASTDTQYF
cdr3_nt: TGCGCCAGCAGTTTGGGGGGGGCAAGCACAGATACGCAGTATTTT
d_call: .
v_call: TRBV4-3
clone_size: .
j_call: TRBJ2-3

cdr3_aa: CASSVGEGVYEQYF
cdr3_nt: TGTGCCAGCAGCGTAGGCGAGGGGGTCTACGAGCAGTACTTC
d_call: .
v_call: TRBV9
clone_size: .
j_call: TRBJ2-7

cdr3_aa: CSDLGQGGTEAFF
cdr3_nt: TGCAGCGATCTCGGACAGGGAGGCACTGAAGCTTTCTTT
d_call: TRBD1
v_call: TRBV29-1
clone_size: few
j_call: TRBJ1-1

cdr3_aa: CASSEGLASTDTQYF
cdr3_nt: TGCGCCAGCAGTGAGGGGCTAGCGAGCACAGATACGCAGTATTTT
d_call: .
v_call: TRBV10-1
clone_size: .
j_call: TRBJ2-3

cdr3_aa: CAWRAGDYGYTF
cdr3_nt: TGTGCCTGGAGAGCAGGCGACTATGGCTACACCTTC
d_call: .
v_call: TRBV30
clone_size: .
j_call: TRBJ1-2

cdr3_aa: CASSTGGLGYTF
cdr3_nt: TGTGCCAGCAGTACAGGGGGGCTTGGCTACACCTTC
d_call: TRBD1
v_call: TRBV2
clone_size: few
j_call: TRBJ1-2

cdr3_aa: CASSPDRVNSPLHF
cdr3_nt: TGTGCCAGCTCACCCGACAGGGTTAATTCACCCCTCCACTTT
d_call: TRBD1
v_call: TRBV18
clone_size: few
j_call: TRBJ1-6

cdr3_aa: CASRALETQYF
cdr3_nt: TGTGCCAGCAGGGCCCTAGAGACCCAGTACTTC
d_call: .
v_call: TRBV2
clone_size: .
j_call: TRBJ2-5

cdr3_aa: CASSQEDRGGRGELFF
cdr3_nt: TGCGCCAGCAGCCAAGAGGACAGGGGGGGGAGAGGGGAGCTGTTTTTT
d_call: TRBD1
v_call: TRBV4-1
clone_size: few
j_call: TRBJ2-2

cdr3_aa: CASSQGLAVHF
cdr3_nt: TGCGCCAGCAGTCAAGGACTAGCGGTACACTTC
d_call: TRBD2
v_call: TRBV23-1
clone_size: many
j_call: TRBJ2-7

cdr3_aa: CASSRAGDTEAFF
cdr3_nt: TGTGCCAGCAGTAGAGCAGGGGACACTGAAGCTTTCTTT
d_call: .
v_call: TRBV6-1
clone_size: .
j_call: TRBJ1-1

cdr3_aa: CASSQASGANVLTF
cdr3_nt: TGCGCCAGCAGCCAAGCTTCTGGGGCCAACGTCCTGACTTTC
d_call: .
v_call: TRBV4-3
clone_size: few
j_call: TRBJ2-6

cdr3_aa: CAWSAGAYNEQFF
cdr3_nt: TGTGCCTGGAGTGCGGGGGCCTACAATGAGCAGTTCTTC
d_call: .
v_call: TRBV30
clone_size: once
j_call: TRBJ2-1

cdr3_aa: CASSQVQGPTINSPLHF
cdr3_nt: TGTGCCAGCAGCCAAGTACAGGGGCCGACTATTAATTCACCCCTCCACTTT
d_call: TRBD1
v_call: TRBV4-2
clone_size: .
j_call: TRBJ1-6

cdr3_aa: CASSPSPRGDRGAFF
cdr3_nt: TGTGCCAGCAGCCCAAGTCCCCGAGGGGACAGGGGTGCTTTCTTT
d_call: TRBD1
v_call: TRBV7-8
clone_size: .
j_call: TRBJ1-1

cdr3_aa: CASSPEGTTYNEQFF
cdr3_nt: TGTGCCAGCAGCCCCGAAGGGACTACCTACAATGAGCAGTTCTTC
d_call: TRBD2
v_call: TRBV7-2
clone_size: .
j_call: TRBJ2-1

cdr3_aa: CASSYGTAYNSPLHF
cdr3_nt: TGTGCCAGCAGTTACGGGACAGCCTATAATTCACCCCTCCACTTT
d_call: TRBD1
v_call: TRBV6-5
clone_size: few
j_call: TRBJ1-6

cdr3_aa: CASSLTGTGDGYTF
cdr3_nt: TGTGCCAGCAGCTTAACCGGGACAGGGGATGGCTACACCTTC
d_call: TRBD1
v_call: TRBV7-9
clone_size: few
j_call: TRBJ1-2

cdr3_aa: CASSLKLQGLPYEQYF
cdr3_nt: TGCGCCAGCAGCTTGAAGCTACAGGGCCTCCCCTACGAGCAGTACTTC
d_call: .
v_call: TRBV5-1
clone_size: few
j_call: TRBJ2-7

cdr3_aa: CSVDVMETGRVGYGYTF
cdr3_nt: TGCAGCGTTGACGTCATGGAAACAGGGCGAGTGGGCTATGGCTACACCTTC
d_call: .
v_call: TRBV29-1
clone_size: once
j_call: TRBJ1-2

cdr3_aa: CASRSPTSGGSGELFF
cdr3_nt: TGTGCCAGCAGATCCCCGACTAGCGGGGGGTCCGGGGAGCTGTTTTTT
d_call: TRBD2
v_call: TRBV7-3
clone_size: .
j_call: TRBJ2-2

cdr3_aa: CAWSTPEWDRALVF
cdr3_nt: TGTGCCTGGAGTACCCCAGAATGGGACAGGGCCCTGGTCTTC
d_call: TRBD1
v_call: TRBV30
clone_size: few
j_call: TRBJ1-2

cdr3_aa: CAGLRVGTEAFF
cdr3_nt: TGTGCCGGCTTGCGGGTGGGCACTGAAGCTTTCTTT
d_call: .
v_call: TRBV30
clone_size: .
j_call: TRBJ1-1

cdr3_aa: CSVERDGYTF
cdr3_nt: TGCAGCGTTGAACGGGATGGCTACACCTTC
d_call: .
v_call: TRBV29-1
clone_size: .
j_call: TRBJ1-2

cdr3_aa: CASSPGGGGGGGYTF
cdr3_nt: TGTGCCAGCAGCCCAGGGGGCGGGGGCGGGGGTGGCTACACCTTC
d_call: TRBD1
v_call: TRBV7-2
clone_size: .
j_call: TRBJ1-2

cdr3_aa: CAISGRAGHNEQFF
cdr3_nt: TGTGCCATCAGTGGCCGGGCGGGGCACAATGAGCAGTTCTTC
d_call: .
v_call: TRBV10-3
clone_size: .
j_call: TRBJ2-1

cdr3_aa: CAWSGVGGYEQYF
cdr3_nt: TGTGCCTGGAGTGGGGTTGGAGGGTACGAGCAGTACTTC
d_call: .
v_call: TRBV30
clone_size: few
j_call: TRBJ2-7

cdr3_aa: CSVANSGANVLTF
cdr3_nt: TGCAGCGTTGCTAACTCTGGGGCCAACGTCCTGACTTTC
d_call: .
v_call: TRBV29-1
clone_size: few
j_call: TRBJ2-6

cdr3_aa: CAWSLQRYEQFF
cdr3_nt: TGTGCCTGGAGTTTACAGCGGTATGAGCAGTTCTTC
d_call: .
v_call: TRBV30
clone_size: few
j_call: TRBJ2-1